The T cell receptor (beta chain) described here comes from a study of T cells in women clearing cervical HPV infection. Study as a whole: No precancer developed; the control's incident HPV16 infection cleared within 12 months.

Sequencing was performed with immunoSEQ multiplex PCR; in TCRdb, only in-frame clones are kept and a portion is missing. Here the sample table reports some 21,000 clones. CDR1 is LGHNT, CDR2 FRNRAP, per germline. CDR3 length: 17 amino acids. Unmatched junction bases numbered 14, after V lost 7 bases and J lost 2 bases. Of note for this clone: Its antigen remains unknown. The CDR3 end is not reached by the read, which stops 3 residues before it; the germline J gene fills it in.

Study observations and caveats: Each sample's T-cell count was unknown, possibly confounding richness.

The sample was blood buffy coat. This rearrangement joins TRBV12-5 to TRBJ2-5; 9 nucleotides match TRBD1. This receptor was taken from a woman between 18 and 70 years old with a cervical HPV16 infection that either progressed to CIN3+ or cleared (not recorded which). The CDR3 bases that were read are TGTGCTAGTGCCACGGCGGGTTGGGACAGGGAACAAGAGACC. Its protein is CASATAGWDREQET. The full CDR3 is CASATAGWDREQETQYF. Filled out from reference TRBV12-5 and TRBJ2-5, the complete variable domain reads DARVTQTPRHKVTEMGQEVTMRCQPILGHNTVFWYRQTMMQGLELLAYFRNRAPLDDSGMPKDRFSAEMPDATLATLKIQPSEPRDSAVYFCASATAGWDREQETQYFGPGTRLLVL.